The source of this T cell receptor beta chain is a study of cytomegalovirus exposure and HLA in healthy donors. To note about this clone: Its antigen is currently unknown.

Study-wide points: Analysis was carried out at a later point, and it linked a missense DCLRE1C variant to TCR beta V- and J-gene trimming. Presence/absence analyses supposed approximately even sequencing depth among donors. Segments of the TCR beta V type were, in most cases, productive about 90% or about 30% of the time in an earlier analysis.

The PCR was carried out with 60 Vbeta primers and 13 Jbeta primers. Data came from immunoSEQ multiplex PCR; TCRdb stores just in-frame clones and leaves some out. The repertoire holds 70,000 to 95,000 clones, with around 80% as singletons. The sample consisted of PBMCs. The clonotype was recovered from a human donor in good health.

CDR3 loop: CASSLDAAGREQYF. The CDR3 nucleotides read TGCGCCAGCAGCTTGGACGCGGCGGGAAGGGAGCAGTACTTC. The chain couples TRBV5-1 to TRBJ2-7, with D possibly TRBD2 on 6 matching bases. The CDR3 extends over 14 amino acids. Trimming took 0 bases from V and 7 from J, leaving 14 bases between them. The germline CDR1 and CDR2 sequences are SGHRS and YFSETQ. The entire variable domain, with the rest obtained from reference TRBV5-1 and TRBJ2-7, is as follows: KAGVTQTPRYLIKTRGQQVTLSCSPISGHRSVSWYQQTPGQGLQFLFEYFSETQRNKGNFPGRFSGRQFSNSRSEMNVSTLELGDSALYLCASSLDAAGREQYFGPGTRLTVT.